This T cell receptor beta chain was identified in a study of blood T cell repertoires in COVID-19 (dated by TCRdb to 2018 to 2021). For context, the study as a whole: Samples covering the acute and convalescent phases of COVID-19 were provided by collaborators in the United States, Italy and Spain. HLA class I and class II types, where available, came from metadata supplied by the sample provider rather than from assay-based typing. Nearly every sample came with metadata listing a de-identified subject ID, COVID-19 status, age in years and sex. The material from the prospective study consisted of cDNA or gDNA derived from T cells, B-cell-depleted T cells, or PBMCs. Deeply sampled blood TCRbeta repertoires from subjects exposed to, actively infected with, or recovered from COVID-19 were included in the dataset. A freely available public database, intended as a resource for researchers studying the immune response to SARS-CoV-2, is where the repertoires were released. Samples were obtained from the ongoing ImmuneRACE study (first 160 participants) and from 1,200 or so subjects provided by 6 global collaborators. General conclusions and limits of the study: The quantity of clinical and demographic metadata differed by source and by participant and was supplied without curation.

One collaborating source in Seattle enrolled patients while the patients were actively infected and followed the patients over time throughout the course of disease. Collaborating institutions collected whole blood in K2EDTA tubes following their own protocols. For TCRbeta analysis, collaborators shipped samples as frozen whole blood, isolated PBMCs, or DNA extracted from either of those sample types. Comment on this clone: The antigen it recognizes is unknown. No per-base quality is available; no much larger clone lies one base away.

For this chain, trimming is 5 bases at the V end and 6 bases at the J end, and the number of junction bases without a gene match is 5. CDR1 SGHNT and CDR2 YENEEA were looked up in the germline V gene. The CDR3 covers 14 residues, taking in both the cysteine and the phenylalanine. Here the CDR3 DNA is all that survives: 42 bases in frame from base 1. The immunoSEQ Assay, a bias-controlled multiplex PCR, was used to amplify TCRbeta CDR3 regions from genomic DNA. The paper's processing steps were these. Within the assay, amplification of reference gene primers was used to estimate how many nucleated cells each sample contained. To quantify the absolute abundance of each unique TCRbeta CDR3 rearrangement, sequence reads were collapsed and filtered. For each sample, productive Simpson clonality was calculated by taking the square root of Simpson's diversity index across productive rearrangements. Entries here come from immuneACCESS through TCRdb and include only in-frame sequences with V and J called. Some clones fail to appear in such tables; in the studies checked, an unresolved V gene covers under half of the shortfall, and the cause of the remainder is unknown. That table furnishes V, J and clone size, whereas the DNA furnished D and trimming. This sample has approximately 290,000 clones in its table, and about nine tenths of those were observed once. The ten largest clones represent 11% of the sample.

Sequencing was done on a sample of peripheral blood. Recombination linked TRBV11-3 to TRBJ1-5, with 9 bases matching TRBD1. The receptor's source is a woman aged 30 to 39 with COVID-19, enrolled during active disease. The CDR3 here reads CASSRNRGPQPQHF. Here is the DNA: TGTGCCAGCAGCCGAAACAGGGGGCCTCAGCCCCAGCATTTT.